This passage covers 13 T cell receptor beta chains from one sample sequenced in a study of T cells after yellow fever vaccination (dated by TCRdb to 2018 to 2020). In light of the paper, this sample's treatment or condition label describes: live attenuated yellow fever vaccine strain. The library was built by means of 5' RACE. Sequencing took place on an Illumina HiSeq 2500. TCRdb's own reprocessing of the public reads used fastp at Q25 and MiXCR and kept productive beta chains. A single entry per CDR3 protein holds the most common genes and DNA from its merged rows. Recorded for this sample are tens of thousands of distinct CDR3 sequences; roughly 13% of them occurred a single time. The ten largest make up about 26% of the sample. The sequencing here drew on CD8+ T cells not binding an NS4B(214-222) dextramer, sorted from PBMCs, taken approximately 22 days after the first yellow fever vaccination. Reading the label with the study, this specimen's cell subset or site is: NS4B epitope dextramer-negative CD8 T cells. The receptors stem from a man aged 18-30 years who received the YFV17D yellow fever vaccine.

As regards this clonotype: One end of the junction fails to match germline, which may point to a read error. The chain has TRBV3-1 and TRBJ2-5, with TRBD2 matching over 7 bases. This CDR3 has 15 residues. The germline V gene has CDR1 LGHDT and CDR2 YNNKEL (reference sequence). The CDR3 here is CASSLSPAGEESQYF. The CDR3, as DNA: TGTGCCAGCAGCCTGAGTCCCGCGGGAGAAGAGAGCCAGTACTTC.

This clonotype was detected a few times. V gene TRBV9 combines with J gene TRBJ2-5, with D perhaps matching TRBD1 (6 bases). This CDR3 has 13 amino acids. Germline V gene data show CDR1 as SGDLS and CDR2 as YYNGEE. V lost 3 bases, J lost 4 bases, and 10 bases lay in between. CDR3 amino acids: CASSGGLGETQYF. The CDR3 bases are TGTGCCAGCAGCGGGGGGCTGGGAGAGACCCAGTACTTC.

The chain is built from TRBV5-1 and TRBJ2-2, with D perhaps TRBD2 (5 bases). Germline V gene lookup returns CDR1 SGHRS and CDR2 YFSETQ. The CDR3 has 15 amino acids. The V and J ends lost 4 bases and 4 bases respectively, with 14 bases between them. CDR3 DNA sequence: TGCGCCAGCAGCCCCAGGACGGGGTTCACCGGGGAGCTGTTTTTT. Amino acid sequence: CASSPRTGFTGELFF.

This clonotype was seen a few times. The rearrangement links TRBV7-9 to TRBJ2-1; 11 positions agree with TRBD1. Looked up from germline, CDR1 is SEHNR and CDR2 is FQNEAQ (reference sequence). Unmatched junction bases numbered 3, after V lost 5 bases and J lost 12 bases. CDR3 length: 12 amino acids. The CDR3 nucleotides read TGTGCCAGCAGCCGAGGGACAGGGGGGCAGTTCTTC. Protein product: CASSRGTGGQFF.

The J gene is TRBJ2-3, the V gene TRBV29-1, with D uncertain. The germline V gene has CDR1 SQVTM and CDR2 ANQGSEA. The germline V and J ends were trimmed by 8 bases and 3 bases, with 15 bases remaining between them. The CDR3 length is 13 residues. Here the CDR3 reads CSTWVGMTDTQYF. The DNA of the CDR3 is TGCAGCACGTGGGTAGGGATGACAGATACGCAGTATTTT.

This clonotype was seen a few times. The genes are TRBV20-1 and TRBJ2-1; TRBD1 might be the D (7 bases). Per germline, CDR1 DFQATT and CDR2 SNEGSKA (reference sequence). V lost 4 bases and J lost 6, with 16 bases in between. The CDR3 extends over 14 amino acids. This chain's CDR3 is CSAIPNRGGNEQFF. CDR3 coding DNA: TGCAGTGCTATACCGAACAGGGGAGGCAATGAGCAGTTCTTC.

This clonotype was detected a few times. V is TRBV4-1 and J is TRBJ2-7; maybe TRBD2 (7 bases). CDR3 size: 15 residues. The V end lost 5 bases, the J end lost 3 bases, and 17 bases lay between the germline ends. Looked up from germline, CDR1 is MGHRA and CDR2 is YSYEKL. CDR3 DNA: TGCGCCAGCAGCGAGAAAGGCGGGGGCCGCTACGAGCAGTACTTC. It yields the protein CASSEKGGGRYEQYF.

This clonotype appeared a few times. The chain links TRBV29-1 to TRBJ2-2; 10 nucleotides match TRBD1. This CDR3 region has 14 residues. CDR1 is SQVTM, CDR2 ANQGSEA, per germline. Trimming cost V 7 bases and J 1 base; bases outside gene matches: 3. The CDR3 loop reads CSADRGQNTGELFF. As DNA, the CDR3 is TGCAGCGCAGACAGGGGGCAGAACACCGGGGAGCTGTTTTTT.

The rearrangement links TRBV20-1 to TRBJ2-3, with a tentative D call TRBD2 (6 bases). The CDR3 length is 14 residues. The V gene lost 3 bases and the J gene lost 1 base, with 11 bases spanning the gap. From germline, CDR1 is DFQATT and CDR2 SNEGSKA (reference sequence). The CDR3 nucleotides read TGCAGTGCTAGGTCGGGACTTCGCACAGATACGCAGTATTTT. This sequence encodes CSARSGLRTDTQYF.

This clonotype was counted a few times. The V call is TRBV20-1, the J call TRBJ2-1; unclear D gene. The CDR3 has 10 residues. With 0 bases removed from V and 9 bases from J, the gap between germline ends came to 3 bases. In germline, CDR1 is DFQATT, CDR2 SNEGSKA (reference sequence). The CDR3 spells CSARDGEQFF. The CDR3 DNA sequence: TGCAGTGCTAGAGACGGTGAGCAGTTCTTC.

The chain combines TRBV18 with TRBJ2-1, with 15 bases aligning to TRBD2. This CDR3 is built from 16 residues. CDR1 and CDR2 from the germline V gene are KGHSH and LQKENI. V dropped 6 bases and J dropped 4; count of bases not matched to a gene: 4. CDR3 sequence reads: CASSAGTSGGYNEQFF. The CDR3 DNA reads TGTGCCAGCTCGGCCGGGACTAGCGGGGGGTACAATGAGCAGTTCTTC.

The chain combines TRBV19 with TRBJ2-5; D unresolved. The V end was cut by 4 bases, the J end by 5 bases, with 5 bases between. CDR1 and CDR2 from the germline V gene are LNHDA and SQIVND (reference sequence). The CDR3 has 11 residues. The CDR3 DNA is TGTGCCAGTAGTACCAGTGAGACCCAGTACTTC. This encodes CASSTSETQYF.

This chain links TRBV6-5 with TRBJ1-4; D is undetermined. Germline values: CDR1 MNHEY, CDR2 SVGAGI. V was pared by 0 bases and J by 7 bases, with 9 bases between. The CDR3 is 14 residues long. The CDR3 loop is CASSYSPKGEKLFF. CDR3 nucleotide sequence: TGTGCCAGCAGTTACTCGCCAAAAGGTGAAAAACTGTTTTTT.